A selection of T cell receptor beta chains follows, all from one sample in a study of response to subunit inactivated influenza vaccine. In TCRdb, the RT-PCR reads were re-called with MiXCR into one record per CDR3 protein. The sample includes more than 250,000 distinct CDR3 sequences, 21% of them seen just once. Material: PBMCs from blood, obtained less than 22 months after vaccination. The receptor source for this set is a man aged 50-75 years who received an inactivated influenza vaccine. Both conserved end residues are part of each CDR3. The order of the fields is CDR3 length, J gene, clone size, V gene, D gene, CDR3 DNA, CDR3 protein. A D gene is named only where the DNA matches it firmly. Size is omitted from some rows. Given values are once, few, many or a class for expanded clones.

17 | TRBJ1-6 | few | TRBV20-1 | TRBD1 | TGCAGTGCTAGAGTTCAGGGACAGCAGAGCTATAATTCACCCCTCCACTTT | CSARVQGQQSYNSPLHF
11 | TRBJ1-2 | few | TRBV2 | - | TGTGCCAGCAGCGCCCTCGGTGGCTACACCTTC | CASSALGGYTF
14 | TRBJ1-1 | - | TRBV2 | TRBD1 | TGTGCCAGCAATCTACAGGGGAAGAACACTGAAGCTTTCTTT | CASNLQGKNTEAFF
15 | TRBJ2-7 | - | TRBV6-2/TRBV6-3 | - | TGTGCCAGCAGTCGGGACGAACGCGGATCCTACGAGCAGTACTTC | CASSRDERGSYEQYF
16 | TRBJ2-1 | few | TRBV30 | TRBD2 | TGTGCCTGGAGTGTAGGCTCAGCGGGAGGGGGGCATGAGCAGTTCTTC | CAWSVGSAGGGHEQFF
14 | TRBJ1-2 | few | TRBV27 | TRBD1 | TGTGCCAGCAGTCCTGCAGGGGGCGTCGATGGCTACACCTTC | CASSPAGGVDGYTF
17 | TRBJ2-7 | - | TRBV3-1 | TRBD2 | TGTGCCAGCAGCCAAGAACTAGGAGTAGCGGGAGGCTACGAGCAGTACTTC | CASSQELGVAGGYEQYF
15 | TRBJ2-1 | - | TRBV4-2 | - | TGTGCCAGCAGCCAAGGTACCAGCTCCTACAATGAGCAGTTCTTC | CASSQGTSSYNEQFF
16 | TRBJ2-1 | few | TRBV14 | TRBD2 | TGTGCCAGCACCCCCCTAGCGGGAGTCTCCTACAATGAGCAGTTCTTC | CASTPLAGVSYNEQFF
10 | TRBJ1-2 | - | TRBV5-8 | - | TGTGCCAGCAGCTTGGTTAGCAACACCTTC | CASSLVSNTF
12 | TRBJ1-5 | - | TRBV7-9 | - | TGTGCCAGCAGCCGACCCGGACAGCTTCAGCATTTT | CASSRPGQLQHF
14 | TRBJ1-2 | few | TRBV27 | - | TGTGCCAGCGGGTATGGGCCTACTAACTATGGCTACACCTTC | CASGYGPTNYGYTF
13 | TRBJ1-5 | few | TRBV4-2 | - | TGTGCCAGCAGCCAAGATGAGAGTTTGCCCCAGCATTTT | CASSQDESLPQHF
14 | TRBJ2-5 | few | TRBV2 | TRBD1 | TGTGCCAGCAGAGGGGGCAGGGGTTCCGAGACCCAGTACTTC | CASRGGRGSETQYF
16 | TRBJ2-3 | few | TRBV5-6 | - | TGTGCCAGCAGCTTTGGCAGCCGCTCTAGCACAGATACGCAGTATTTT | CASSFGSRSSTDTQYF
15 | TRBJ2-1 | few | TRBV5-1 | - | TGCGCCAGCAGCACCGACCCTCATTCCTACAATGAGCAGTTCTTC | CASSTDPHSYNEQFF